A selection of T cell receptor beta chains follows, all from one sample in a study of CD8+ T cells in alopecia areata. Using immunoSEQ multiplex PCR, the repertoire was profiled, and TCRdb retains in-frame clones only, with some absent. This sample has 150,000 to 200,000 clones; almost 65% occur once, and the top ten carry 1.7%. Sequencing was performed on CD4+ T cells sorted from blood, taken at week 0. These receptor sequences come from a human donor with alopecia areata. Each CDR3 is given with its conserved first and last residue. D genes are given only for firm matches. For some rows the clone size is stated as once, few or many, or as a class when expanded; others skip it.

clone_size j_call v_call d_call cdr3_nt cdr3_aa
. TRBJ2-4 TRBV30 TRBD2 TGTGCCTGGAGTGTACCAGCGGGGGTCACACTAGCCAAAAACATTCAGTACTTC CAWSVPAGVTLAKNIQYF
. TRBJ2-7 TRBV7-8 . TGTGCCAGCAGCTTAGCCTTACTAGACGAGCAGTACTTC CASSLALLDEQYF
. TRBJ1-1 TRBV30 . TGTGCCTGGAGTTTTAGACAGGAAAACACTGAAGCTTTCTTT CAWSFRQENTEAFF
. TRBJ2-1 TRBV11-2 . TGTGCCAGCAGCTTCCTTAGGGGGACATCCCAATACAATGAGCAGTTCTTC CASSFLRGTSQYNEQFF
. TRBJ2-7 TRBV4-3 . TGCGCCAGCAGCCAAGCCCAGGGGCTCGCCTACGAGCAGTACTTC CASSQAQGLAYEQYF
few TRBJ2-1 TRBV29-1 . TGCAGCGTTGAAGATCCAGGTTCGGGCGGTAATGAGCAGTTCTTC CSVEDPGSGGNEQFF
. TRBJ2-1 TRBV7-3 . TGTGCCAGCAGCTTCAGGGGGGCCTACAATGAGCAGTTCTTC CASSFRGAYNEQFF
once TRBJ1-1 TRBV30 TRBD1 TGTGCCTGTCTCGGTCGGACAGGGAGGAACACTGAAGCTTTCTTT CACLGRTGRNTEAFF
. TRBJ1-5 TRBV5-6 . TGTGCCAGCACCCCTAGCGGGGGTGGCAATCAGCCCCAGCATTTT CASTPSGGGNQPQHF
. TRBJ1-1 TRBV9 . TGTGCCAGCAGCGTAGAGGACATCCCGAACACTGAAGCTTTCTTT CASSVEDIPNTEAFF
. TRBJ2-2 TRBV15 TRBD2 TGTGCCACCAGTGCCCTCGCAACGGGACTAGTAGCCGGGGAGCTGTTTTTT CATSALATGLVAGELFF
few TRBJ2-7 TRBV10-3 . TGTGCCATCAACTTCCAGGGGAGAGCGTACGAGCAGTACTTC CAINFQGRAYEQYF
. TRBJ2-1 TRBV29-1 TRBD2 TGCAGCATCCGAGCGGGGATGGGCAATGAGCAGTTCTTC CSIRAGMGNEQFF
. TRBJ1-2 TRBV27 . TGTGCCAGCAGTTTACGGGGAGGGGCTAACTATGGCTACACCTTC CASSLRGGANYGYTF
. TRBJ1-1 TRBV30 TRBD1 TGTGCCTGGAGCCCCAGGGGGAGGACTGAAGCTTTCTTT CAWSPRGRTEAFF
. TRBJ1-1 TRBV30 . TGTGCCTGGAGTGGAATGGATAACGGTGAAGCTTTCTTT CAWSGMDNGEAFF
. TRBJ2-1 TRBV7-2 TRBD2 TGTGCCAGCAGCACCGCTAGCGGGGGAACCTACAATGAGCAGTTCTTC CASSTASGGTYNEQFF
. TRBJ1-1 TRBV30 . TGTGCCTGGAGTCTCAGTGGAACTGAAGCTTTCTTT CAWSLSGTEAFF
few TRBJ1-4 TRBV29-1 . TGCAGCGCCCTAGACGGAGCAACTAATGAAAAACTGTTTTTT CSALDGATNEKLFF
. TRBJ2-7 TRBV30 . TGTGCCTGGAGTGTACTCGTGACAACTGGCGAGCAGTACTTC CAWSVLVTTGEQYF
. TRBJ2-5 TRBV20-1 . TGCAGTGCTAGACGAACAGAGACCCAGTACTTC CSARRTETQYF
few TRBJ1-5 TRBV2 TRBD1 TGTGCCAGTCACCGGGACAGGGCTAAAAATCAGCCCCAGCATTTT CASHRDRAKNQPQHF